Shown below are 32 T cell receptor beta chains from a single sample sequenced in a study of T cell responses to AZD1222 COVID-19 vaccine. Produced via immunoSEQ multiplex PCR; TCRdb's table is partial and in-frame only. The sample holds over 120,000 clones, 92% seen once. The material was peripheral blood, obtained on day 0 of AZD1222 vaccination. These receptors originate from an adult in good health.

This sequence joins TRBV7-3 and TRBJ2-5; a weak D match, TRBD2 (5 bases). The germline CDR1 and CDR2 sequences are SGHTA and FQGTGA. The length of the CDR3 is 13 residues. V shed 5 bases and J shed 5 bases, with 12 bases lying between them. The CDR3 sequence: CASSRATGETQYF. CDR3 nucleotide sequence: TGTGCCAGCAGCCGCGCCACGGGGGAGACCCAGTACTTC. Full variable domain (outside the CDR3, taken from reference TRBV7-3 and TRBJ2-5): GAGVSQTPSNKVTEKGKYVELRCDPISGHTALYWYRQSLGQGPEFLIYFQGTGAADDSGLPNDRFFAVRPEGSVSTLKIQRTERGDSAVYLCASSRATGETQYFGPGTRLLVL.

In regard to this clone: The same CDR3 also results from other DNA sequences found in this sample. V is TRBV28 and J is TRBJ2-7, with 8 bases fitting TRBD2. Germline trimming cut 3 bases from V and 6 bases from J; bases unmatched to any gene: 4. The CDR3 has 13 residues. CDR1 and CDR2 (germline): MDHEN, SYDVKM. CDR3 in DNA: TGTGCCAGCAGTTTGAGGCTAGCGGGCGAGCAGTACTTC. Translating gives CASSLRLAGEQYF.

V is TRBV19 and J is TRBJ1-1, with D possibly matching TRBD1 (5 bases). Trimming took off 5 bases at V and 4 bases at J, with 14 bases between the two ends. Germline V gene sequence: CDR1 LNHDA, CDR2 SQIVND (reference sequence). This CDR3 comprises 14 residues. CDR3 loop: CASSRIRGATEAFF. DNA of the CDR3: TGTGCCAGTAGTCGCATACGAGGGGCCACTGAAGCTTTCTTT.

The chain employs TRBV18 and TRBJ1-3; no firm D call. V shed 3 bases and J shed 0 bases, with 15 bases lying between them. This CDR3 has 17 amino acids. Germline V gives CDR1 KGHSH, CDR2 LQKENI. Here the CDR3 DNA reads TGTGCCAGCTCACCGCTTTTGTCGGACGGCTCTGGAAACACCATATATTTT. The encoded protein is CASSPLLSDGSGNTIYF.

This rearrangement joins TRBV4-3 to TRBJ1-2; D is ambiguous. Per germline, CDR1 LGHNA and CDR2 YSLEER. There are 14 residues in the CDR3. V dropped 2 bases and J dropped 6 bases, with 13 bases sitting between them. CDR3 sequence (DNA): TGCGCCAGCAGCCAAAGAGGTTACGGGGATGGCTACACCTTC. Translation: CASSQRGYGDGYTF.

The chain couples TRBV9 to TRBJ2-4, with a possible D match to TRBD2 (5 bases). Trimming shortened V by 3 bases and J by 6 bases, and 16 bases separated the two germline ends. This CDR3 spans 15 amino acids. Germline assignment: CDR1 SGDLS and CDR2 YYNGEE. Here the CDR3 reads CASSARGGPANIQYF. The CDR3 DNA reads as TGTGCCAGCAGCGCCAGAGGAGGACCAGCAAACATTCAGTACTTC. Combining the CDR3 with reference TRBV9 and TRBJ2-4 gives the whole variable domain DSGVTQTPKHLITATGQRVTLRCSPRSGDLSVYWYQQSLDQGLQFLIQYYNGEERAKGNILERFSAQQFPDLHSELNLSSLELGDSALYFCASSARGGPANIQYFGAGTRLSVL.

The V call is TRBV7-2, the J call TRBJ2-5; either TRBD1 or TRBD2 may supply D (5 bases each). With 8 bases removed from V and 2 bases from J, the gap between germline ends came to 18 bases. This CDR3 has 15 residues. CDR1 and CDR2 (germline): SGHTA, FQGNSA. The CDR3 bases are TGTGCCAGCGGCCTACCGGGGCTCCTACAAGAGACCCAGTACTTC. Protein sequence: CASGLPGLLQETQYF.

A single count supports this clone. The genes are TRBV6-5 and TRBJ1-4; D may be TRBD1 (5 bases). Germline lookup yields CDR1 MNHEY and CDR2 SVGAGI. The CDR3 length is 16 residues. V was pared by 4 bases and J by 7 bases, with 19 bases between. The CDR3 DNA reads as TGTGCCAGCAGTTGGGGGGGGACTCAACGCGGTGAAAAACTGTTTTTT. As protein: CASSWGGTQRGEKLFF.

The CDR3 DNA reads TGTGCCAGCTCCTGGGGGGGCGTCGCCTATAATTCACCCCTCCACTTT. This gives the protein CASSWGGVAYNSPLHF. The genes are TRBV27 and TRBJ1-6; D may be TRBD1 (6 bases). The CDR3 runs 16 residues. The V and J ends lost 8 bases and 2 bases respectively, with 16 bases between them. The germline gives CDR1 MNHEY, CDR2 SMNVEV (reference sequence).

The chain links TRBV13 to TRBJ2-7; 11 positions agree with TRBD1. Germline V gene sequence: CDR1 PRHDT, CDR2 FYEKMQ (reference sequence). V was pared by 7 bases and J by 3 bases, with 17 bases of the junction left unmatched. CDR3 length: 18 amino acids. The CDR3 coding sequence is TGTGCCAGCATCCCGAGCGGACAGGGGGCCACTCCTTACTACGAGCAGTACTTC. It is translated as CASIPSGQGATPYYEQYF.

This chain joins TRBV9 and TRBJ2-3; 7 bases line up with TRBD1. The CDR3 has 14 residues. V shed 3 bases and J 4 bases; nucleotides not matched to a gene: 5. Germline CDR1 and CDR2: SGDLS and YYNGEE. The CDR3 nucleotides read TGTGCCAGCAGCGCGACAGGGTTGCCAGATACGCAGTATTTT. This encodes CASSATGLPDTQYF.

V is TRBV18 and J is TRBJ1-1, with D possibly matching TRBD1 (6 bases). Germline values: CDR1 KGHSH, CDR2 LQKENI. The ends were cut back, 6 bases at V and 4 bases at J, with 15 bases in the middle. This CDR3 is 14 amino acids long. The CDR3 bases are TGTGCCAGCTCGCAGACAGGCTTCGGCACTGAAGCTTTCTTT. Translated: CASSQTGFGTEAFF.

The CDR3 nucleotides are TGTGCCAGCTCACCAGGGGGATTTCGAAATCAGCCCCAGCATTTT. The encoded protein is CASSPGGFRNQPQHF. This chain joins TRBV18 and TRBJ1-5; possible D gene TRBD1, 5 bases. Trimming took off 2 bases at V and 4 bases at J, with 12 bases between the two ends. Germline V gene lookup returns CDR1 KGHSH and CDR2 LQKENI. The CDR3 loop spans 15 amino acids.

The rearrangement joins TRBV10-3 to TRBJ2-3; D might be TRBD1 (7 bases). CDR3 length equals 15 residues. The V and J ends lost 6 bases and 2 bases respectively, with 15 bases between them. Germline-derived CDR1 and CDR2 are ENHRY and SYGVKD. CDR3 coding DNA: TGTGCCATCAGGGAGGGGGCCGGCTTCACAGATACGCAGTATTTT. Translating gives CAIREGAGFTDTQYF.

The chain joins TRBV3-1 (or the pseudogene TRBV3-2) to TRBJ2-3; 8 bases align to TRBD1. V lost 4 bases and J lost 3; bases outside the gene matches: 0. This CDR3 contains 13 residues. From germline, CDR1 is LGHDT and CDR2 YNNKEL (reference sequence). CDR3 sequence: CASSRQGTDTQYF. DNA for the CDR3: TGTGCCAGCAGCCGACAGGGGACAGATACGCAGTATTTT.

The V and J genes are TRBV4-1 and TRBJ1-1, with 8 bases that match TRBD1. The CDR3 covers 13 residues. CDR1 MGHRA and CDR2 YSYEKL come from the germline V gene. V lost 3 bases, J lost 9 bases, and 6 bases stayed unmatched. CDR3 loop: CASSQGQELQAFF. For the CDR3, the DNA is TGCGCCAGCAGCCAGGGACAGGAATTGCAAGCTTTCTTT.

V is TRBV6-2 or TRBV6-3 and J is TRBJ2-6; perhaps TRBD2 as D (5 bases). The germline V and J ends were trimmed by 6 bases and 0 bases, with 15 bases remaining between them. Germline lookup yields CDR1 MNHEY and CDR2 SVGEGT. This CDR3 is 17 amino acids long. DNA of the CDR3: TGTGCCAGCAGCCTTAGTAGTGGGAGCTCTGGGGCCAACGTCCTGACTTTC. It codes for CASSLSSGSSGANVLTF.

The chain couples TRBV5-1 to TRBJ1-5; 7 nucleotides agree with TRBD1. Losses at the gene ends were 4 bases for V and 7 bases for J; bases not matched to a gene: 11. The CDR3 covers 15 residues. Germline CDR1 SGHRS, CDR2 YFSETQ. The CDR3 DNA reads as TGCGCCAGCAGCACCGCAGGGGGTGACGGCCAGCCCCAGCATTTT. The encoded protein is CASSTAGGDGQPQHF.

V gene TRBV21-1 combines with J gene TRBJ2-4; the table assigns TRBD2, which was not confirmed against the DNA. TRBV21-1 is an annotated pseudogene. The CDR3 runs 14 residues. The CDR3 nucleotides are TGTGCCAGCAGCAACGGCGGGGCCAAAAACATTCAGTACTTC. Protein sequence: CASSNGGAKNIQYF.

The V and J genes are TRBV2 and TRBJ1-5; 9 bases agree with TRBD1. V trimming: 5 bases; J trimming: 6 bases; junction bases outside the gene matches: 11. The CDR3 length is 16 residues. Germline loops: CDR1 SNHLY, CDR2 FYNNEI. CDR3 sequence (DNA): TGTGCCAGCAGTTACACCACCGGGACAGGGTCTCAGCCCCAGCATTTT. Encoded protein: CASSYTTGTGSQPQHF.

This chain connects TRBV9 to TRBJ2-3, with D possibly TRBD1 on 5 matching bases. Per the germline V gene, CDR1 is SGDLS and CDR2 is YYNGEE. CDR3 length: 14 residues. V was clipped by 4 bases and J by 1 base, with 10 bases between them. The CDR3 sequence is CASSFQGGTDTQYF. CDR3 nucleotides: TGTGCCAGCAGCTTCCAGGGTGGCACAGATACGCAGTATTTT.

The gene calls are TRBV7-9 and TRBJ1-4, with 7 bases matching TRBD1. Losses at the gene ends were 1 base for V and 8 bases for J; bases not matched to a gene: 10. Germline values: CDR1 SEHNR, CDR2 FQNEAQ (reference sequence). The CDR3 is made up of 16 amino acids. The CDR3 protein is CASSLGAGGLREKLFF. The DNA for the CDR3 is TGTGCCAGCAGCTTAGGGGCAGGGGGTCTTCGAGAAAAACTGTTTTTT.

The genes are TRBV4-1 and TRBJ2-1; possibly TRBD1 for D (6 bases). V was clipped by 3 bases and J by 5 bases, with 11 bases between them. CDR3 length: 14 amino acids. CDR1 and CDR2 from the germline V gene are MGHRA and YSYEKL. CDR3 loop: CASSHPTGNNEQFF. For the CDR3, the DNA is TGCGCCAGCAGCCATCCGACAGGAAACAATGAGCAGTTCTTC.

The CDR3: CASRRISPSNQPQHF. The DNA for the CDR3 is TGTGCCAGCAGGAGGATCTCACCTAGCAATCAGCCCCAGCATTTT. V usage is TRBV6-5 and J usage is TRBJ1-5; no firm D call. V was shortened by 6 bases and J by 0 bases, with 12 bases between the two germline ends. The germline gives CDR1 MNHEY, CDR2 SVGAGI. This CDR3 region has 15 residues.

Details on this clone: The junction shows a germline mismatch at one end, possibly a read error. The CDR3 here is CASSLDKSIGEQFF. CDR3 DNA: TGTGCTAGCAGCTTAGATAAGTCGATCGGGGAGCAGTTCTTC. The genes are TRBV7-7 and TRBJ2-1; no clear D. Germline CDR1 and CDR2: SSHAT and FNYEAQ (reference sequence). CDR3 length: 14 amino acids.

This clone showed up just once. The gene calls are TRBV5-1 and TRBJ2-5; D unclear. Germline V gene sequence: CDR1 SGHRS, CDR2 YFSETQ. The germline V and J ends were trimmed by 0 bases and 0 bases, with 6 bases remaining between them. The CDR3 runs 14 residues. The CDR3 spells CASSLAADQETQYF. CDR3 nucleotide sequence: TGCGCCAGCAGCTTGGCGGCGGACCAAGAGACCCAGTACTTC.

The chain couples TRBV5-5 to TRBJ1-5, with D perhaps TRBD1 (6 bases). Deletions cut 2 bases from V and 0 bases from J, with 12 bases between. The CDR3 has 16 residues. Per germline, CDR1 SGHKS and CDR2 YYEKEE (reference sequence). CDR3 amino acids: CASSLGQTNSNQPQHF. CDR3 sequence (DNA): TGTGCCAGCAGCTTAGGACAGACGAATAGCAATCAGCCCCAGCATTTT.

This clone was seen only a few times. CDR3 in DNA: TGTGCCAGTAGTATAAGGTCCCTAGCGGGGGGACCGGGTGAGCAGTTCTTC. Amino acids: CASSIRSLAGGPGEQFF. The chain couples TRBV19 to TRBJ2-1; 11 bases match TRBD2. The CDR3 runs 17 residues. CDR1 and CDR2 (germline): LNHDA, SQIVND (reference sequence). With 2 bases clipped from V and 9 bases from J, the junction kept 12 bases outside the gene matches.

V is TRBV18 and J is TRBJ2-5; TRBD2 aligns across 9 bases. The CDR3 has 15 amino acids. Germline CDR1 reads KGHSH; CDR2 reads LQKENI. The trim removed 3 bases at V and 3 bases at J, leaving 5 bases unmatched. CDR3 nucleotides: TGTGCCAGCTCACCCTCGGGACTAGCAGAAGAGACCCAGTACTTC. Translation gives CASSPSGLAEETQYF.

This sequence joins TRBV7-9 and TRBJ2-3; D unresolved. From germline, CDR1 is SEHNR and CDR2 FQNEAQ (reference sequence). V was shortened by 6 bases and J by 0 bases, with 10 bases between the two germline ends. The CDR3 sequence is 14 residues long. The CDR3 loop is CASSWTSSTDTQYF. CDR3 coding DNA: TGTGCCAGCAGTTGGACCAGTAGCACAGATACGCAGTATTTT. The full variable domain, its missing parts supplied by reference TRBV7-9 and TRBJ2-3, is DTGVSQNPRHKITKRGQNVTFRCDPISEHNRLYWYRQTLGQGPEFLTYFQNEAQLEKSRLLSDRFSAERPKGSFSTLEIQRTEQGDSAMYLCASSWTSSTDTQYFGPGTRLTVL.

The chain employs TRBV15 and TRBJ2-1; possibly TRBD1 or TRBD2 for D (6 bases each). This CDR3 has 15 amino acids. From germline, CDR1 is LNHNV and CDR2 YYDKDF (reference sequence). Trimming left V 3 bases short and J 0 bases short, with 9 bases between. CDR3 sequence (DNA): TGTGCCACCAGCAGCGGGGGCCGCTCCTACAATGAGCAGTTCTTC. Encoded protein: CATSSGGRSYNEQFF.

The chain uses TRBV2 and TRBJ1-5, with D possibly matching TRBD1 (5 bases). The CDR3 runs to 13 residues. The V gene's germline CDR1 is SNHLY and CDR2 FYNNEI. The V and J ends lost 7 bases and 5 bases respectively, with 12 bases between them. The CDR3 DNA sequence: TGTGCCAGCATGCTCCAAGGGGATCAGCCCCAGCATTTT. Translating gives CASMLQGDQPQHF.